The T cell receptor (beta chain) described here comes from a study of beta chain features in type 1 diabetes. This clone was seen a handful of times. This CDR3 is built from 14 residues. V was pared by 3 bases and J by 3 bases, with 5 bases of the junction left unmatched. CDR1 is SQVTM and CDR2 is ANQGSEA in the germline V gene. What was sequenced were expressed TCRB transcripts, since all of the isolated RNA had been reverse transcribed. Method: immunoSEQ multiplex PCR; TCRdb's copy keeps in-frame clones and lacks some. The sample carries about 360,000 clones, around 13% recorded once. The V gene is TRBV29-1, the J gene TRBJ2-3; 8 bases agree with TRBD2. The sequence derives from a man between 18 and 29 years old in good health. The sequenced sample was naive CD4+ T cells from blood. The CDR3 DNA follows: TGCAGCGTTGACTCCGGGAGGGCGACAGATACGCAGTATTTT. It encodes CSVDSGRATDTQYF.